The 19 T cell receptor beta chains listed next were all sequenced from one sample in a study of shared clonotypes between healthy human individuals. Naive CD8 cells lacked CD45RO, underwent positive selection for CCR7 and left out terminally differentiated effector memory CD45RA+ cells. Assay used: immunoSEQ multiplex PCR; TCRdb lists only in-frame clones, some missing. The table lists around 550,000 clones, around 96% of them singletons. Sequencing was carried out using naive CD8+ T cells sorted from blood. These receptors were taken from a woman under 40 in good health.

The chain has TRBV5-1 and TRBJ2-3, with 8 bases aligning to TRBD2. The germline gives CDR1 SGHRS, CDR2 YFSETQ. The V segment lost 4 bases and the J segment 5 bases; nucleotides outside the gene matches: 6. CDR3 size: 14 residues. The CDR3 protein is CASSDGTSGDTQYF. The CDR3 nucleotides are TGCGCCAGCAGCGATGGGACTAGTGGAGATACGCAGTATTTT.

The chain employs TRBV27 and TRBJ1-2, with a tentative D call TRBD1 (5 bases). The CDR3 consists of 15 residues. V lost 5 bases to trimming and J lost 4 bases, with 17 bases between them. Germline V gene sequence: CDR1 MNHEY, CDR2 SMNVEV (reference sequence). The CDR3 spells CASSPTANNPYGYTF. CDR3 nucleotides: TGTGCCAGCAGTCCGACAGCGAACAACCCCTATGGCTACACCTTC.

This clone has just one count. The CDR3 sequence is CASSSGPNTEAFF. In DNA, the CDR3 is TGTGCCAGTAGTTCTGGACCGAACACTGAAGCTTTCTTT. The chain is built from TRBV19 and TRBJ1-1; no firm D call. Between the trimmed V and J ends, which lost 5 bases and 1 base, there was a span of 8 bases. The CDR3 has 13 amino acids. Germline CDR1 reads LNHDA; CDR2 reads SQIVND (reference sequence).

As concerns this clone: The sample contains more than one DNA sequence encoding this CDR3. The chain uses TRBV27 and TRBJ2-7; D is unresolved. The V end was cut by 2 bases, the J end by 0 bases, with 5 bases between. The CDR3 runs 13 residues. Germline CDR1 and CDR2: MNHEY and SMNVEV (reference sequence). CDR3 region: CASSLADSYEQYF. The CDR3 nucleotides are TGTGCCAGCAGTTTAGCTGACTCCTACGAGCAGTACTTC.

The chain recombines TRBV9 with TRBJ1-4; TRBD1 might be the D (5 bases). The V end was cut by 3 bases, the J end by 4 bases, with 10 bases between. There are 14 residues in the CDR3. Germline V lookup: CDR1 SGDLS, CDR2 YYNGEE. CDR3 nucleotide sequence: TGTGCCAGCAGCGGCGGGGCCGGTAATGAAAAACTGTTTTTT. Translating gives CASSGGAGNEKLFF.

CDR3 nucleotides: TGTGCCAGCAGTCCAACTCCTAACAGGGGTCCGATAGAGACCCAGTACTTC. Amino acids: CASSPTPNRGPIETQYF. This sequence joins TRBV27 and TRBJ2-5; 7 bases are shared with TRBD1. This CDR3 has 17 amino acids. CDR1 and CDR2 (germline): MNHEY, SMNVEV (reference sequence). The J segment lost 4 bases and the V segment lost 5 bases, leaving 16 bases of the junction unmatched.

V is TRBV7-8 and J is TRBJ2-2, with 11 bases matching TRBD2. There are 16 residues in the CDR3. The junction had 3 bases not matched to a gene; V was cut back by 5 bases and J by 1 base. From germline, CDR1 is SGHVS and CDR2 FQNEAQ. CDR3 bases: TGTGCCAGCAGCCACGGACTAGCGGGGAACACCGGGGAGCTGTTTTTT. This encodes CASSHGLAGNTGELFF.

CDR3 sequence: CASTEGGATDTQYF. Written as DNA, the CDR3 is TGTGCCAGCACCGAAGGGGGGGCCACAGATACGCAGTATTTT. V gene TRBV28 combines with J gene TRBJ2-3, with D perhaps TRBD2 (7 bases). Germline CDR1 reads MDHEN; CDR2 reads SYDVKM. V was cut by 7 bases and J by 2 bases, with 13 bases left in between. The CDR3 has 14 amino acids.

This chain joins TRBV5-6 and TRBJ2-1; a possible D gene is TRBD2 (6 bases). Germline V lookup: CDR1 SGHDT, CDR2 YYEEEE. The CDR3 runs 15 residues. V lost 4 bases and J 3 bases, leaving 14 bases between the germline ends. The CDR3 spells CASSARDWIYNEQFF. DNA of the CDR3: TGTGCCAGCAGCGCCCGGGACTGGATCTACAATGAGCAGTTCTTC. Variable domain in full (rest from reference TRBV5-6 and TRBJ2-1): DAGVTQSPTHLIKTRGQQVTLRCSPKSGHDTVSWYQQALGQGPQFIFQYYEEEERQRGNFPDRFSGHQFPNYSSELNVNALLLGDSALYLCASSARDWIYNEQFFGPGTRLTVL.

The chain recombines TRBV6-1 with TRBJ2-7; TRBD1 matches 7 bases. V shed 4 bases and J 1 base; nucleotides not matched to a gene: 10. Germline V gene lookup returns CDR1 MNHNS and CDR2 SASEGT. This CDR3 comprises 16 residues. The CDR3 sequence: CASSVAPGQPSYEQYF. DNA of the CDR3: TGTGCCAGCAGTGTTGCACCGGGACAGCCTTCCTACGAGCAGTACTTC.

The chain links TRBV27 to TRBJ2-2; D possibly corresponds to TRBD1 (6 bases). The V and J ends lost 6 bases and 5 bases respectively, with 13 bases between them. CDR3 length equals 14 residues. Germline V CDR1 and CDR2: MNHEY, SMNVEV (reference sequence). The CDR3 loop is CASSRQGKTGELFF. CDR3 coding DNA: TGTGCCAGCAGCCGCCAGGGGAAAACCGGGGAGCTGTTTTTT.

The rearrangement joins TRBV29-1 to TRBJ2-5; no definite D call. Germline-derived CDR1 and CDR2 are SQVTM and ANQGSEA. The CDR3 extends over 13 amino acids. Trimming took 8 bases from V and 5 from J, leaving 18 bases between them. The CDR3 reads CSIRPSGPETQYF. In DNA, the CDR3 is TGCAGCATCCGTCCCAGTGGCCCGGAGACCCAGTACTTC. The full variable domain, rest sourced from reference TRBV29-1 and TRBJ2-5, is SAVISQKPSRDICQRGTSLTIQCQVDSQVTMMFWYRQQPGQSLTLIATANQGSEATYESGFVIDKFPISRPNLTFSTLTVSNMSPEDSSIYLCSIRPSGPETQYFGPGTRLLVL.

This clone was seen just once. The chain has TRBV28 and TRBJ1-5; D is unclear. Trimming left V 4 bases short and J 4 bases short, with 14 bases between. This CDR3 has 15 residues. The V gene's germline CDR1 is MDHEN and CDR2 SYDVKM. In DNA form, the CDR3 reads TGTGCCAGCAGTTCCTTGGAAAGCCGTAATCAGCCCCAGCATTTT. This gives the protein CASSSLESRNQPQHF.

CDR3 bases: TGTGCCAGCAGCCCGTCCGGGACTAGCGTCTCCTACGAGCAGTACTTC. Amino acids: CASSPSGTSVSYEQYF. The chain links TRBV5-4 to TRBJ2-7; 10 nucleotides agree with TRBD2. V lost 4 bases to trimming and J lost 0 bases; unmatched junction nucleotides: 7. There are 16 residues in the CDR3. Germline V CDR1 and CDR2: SGHNT, YYREEE (reference sequence).

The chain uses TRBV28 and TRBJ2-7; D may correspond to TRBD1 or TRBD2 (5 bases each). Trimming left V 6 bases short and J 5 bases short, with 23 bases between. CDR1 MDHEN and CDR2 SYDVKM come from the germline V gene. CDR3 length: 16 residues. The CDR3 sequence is CASRPDDRDPRDEQYF. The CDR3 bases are TGTGCCAGCAGACCCGACGACCGGGACCCCCGTGACGAGCAGTACTTC.

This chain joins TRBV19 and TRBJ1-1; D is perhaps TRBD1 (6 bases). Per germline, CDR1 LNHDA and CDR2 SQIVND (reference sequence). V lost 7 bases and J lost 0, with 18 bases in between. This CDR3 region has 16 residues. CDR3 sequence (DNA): TGTGCCAGTAAGGCGGGACAAGGAAAAATGAACACTGAAGCTTTCTTT. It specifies CASKAGQGKMNTEAFF.

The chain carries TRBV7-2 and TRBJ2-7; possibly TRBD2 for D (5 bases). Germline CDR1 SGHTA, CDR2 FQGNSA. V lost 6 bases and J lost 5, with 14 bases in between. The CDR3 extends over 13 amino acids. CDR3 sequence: CASSNRDDNEQYF. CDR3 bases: TGTGCCAGCAGTAACCGGGATGACAACGAGCAGTACTTC.

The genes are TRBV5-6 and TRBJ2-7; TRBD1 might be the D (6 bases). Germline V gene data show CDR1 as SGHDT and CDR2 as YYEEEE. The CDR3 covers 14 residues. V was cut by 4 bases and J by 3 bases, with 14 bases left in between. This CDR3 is CASSHRDTDYEQYF. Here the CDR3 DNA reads TGTGCCAGCAGCCACCGGGACACGGACTACGAGCAGTACTTC.

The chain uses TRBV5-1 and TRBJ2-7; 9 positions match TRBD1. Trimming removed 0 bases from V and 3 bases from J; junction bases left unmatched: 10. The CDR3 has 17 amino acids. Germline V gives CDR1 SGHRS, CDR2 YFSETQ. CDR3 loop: CASSLETWTGDDYEQYF. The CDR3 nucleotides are TGCGCCAGCAGCTTGGAAACCTGGACAGGGGACGACTACGAGCAGTACTTC. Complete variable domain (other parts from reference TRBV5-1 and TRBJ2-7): KAGVTQTPRYLIKTRGQQVTLSCSPISGHRSVSWYQQTPGQGLQFLFEYFSETQRNKGNFPGRFSGRQFSNSRSEMNVSTLELGDSALYLCASSLETWTGDDYEQYFGPGTRLTVT.